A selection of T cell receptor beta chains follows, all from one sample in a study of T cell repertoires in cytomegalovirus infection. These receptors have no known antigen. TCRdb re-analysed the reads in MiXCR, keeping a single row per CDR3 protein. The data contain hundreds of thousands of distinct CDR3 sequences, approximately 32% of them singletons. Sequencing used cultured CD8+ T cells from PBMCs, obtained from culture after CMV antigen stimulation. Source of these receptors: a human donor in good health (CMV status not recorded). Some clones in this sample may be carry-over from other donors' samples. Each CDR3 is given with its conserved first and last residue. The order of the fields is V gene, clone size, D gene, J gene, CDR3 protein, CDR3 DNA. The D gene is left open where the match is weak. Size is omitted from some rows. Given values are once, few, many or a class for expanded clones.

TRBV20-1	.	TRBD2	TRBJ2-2	CSARGLAGELGELFF	TGCAGTGCTAGAGGACTAGCGGGGGAGTTAGGGGAGCTGTTTTTT
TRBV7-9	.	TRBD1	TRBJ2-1	CASSHPGQSYNEQFF	TGTGCCAGCAGCCATCCGGGACAGAGTTACAATGAGCAGTTCTTC
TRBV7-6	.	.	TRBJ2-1	CASSRFRIGSRPYNEQFF	TGTGCCAGCAGCCGATTTCGAATAGGCTCCCGACCGTACAATGAGCAGTTCTTC
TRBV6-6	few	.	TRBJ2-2	CASRATNTGELFF	TGTGCCAGCAGGGCAACGAATACCGGGGAGCTGTTTTTT
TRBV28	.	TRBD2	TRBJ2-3	CASSLTRRGATDTQYF	TGTGCCAGCAGTTTAACTAGGCGGGGGGCCACAGATACGCAGTATTTT
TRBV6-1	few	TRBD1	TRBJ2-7	CASSDLGTDYEQYF	TGTGCCAGCAGTGATCTAGGGACAGACTACGAGCAGTACTTC
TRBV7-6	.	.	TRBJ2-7	CASSQQPGAYEQYF	TGTGCCAGCAGCCAACAACCGGGAGCCTACGAGCAGTACTTC
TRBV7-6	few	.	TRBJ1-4	CASSLVSEKRRNEKLFF	TGTGCCAGCAGCTTAGTGTCGGAGAAGAGACGGAATGAAAAACTGTTTTTT
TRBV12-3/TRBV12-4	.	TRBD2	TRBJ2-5	CASSPLYSGVETQYF	TGTGCCAGCAGTCCACTGTATAGCGGGGTTGAGACCCAGTACTTC
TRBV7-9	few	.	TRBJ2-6	CASSLDQVRSGANVLTF	TGTGCCAGCAGCTTAGATCAGGTTCGCTCTGGGGCCAACGTCCTGACTTTC
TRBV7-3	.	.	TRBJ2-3	CASSFGGAYTDTQYF	TGTGCCAGCAGCTTCGGGGGTGCTTACACAGATACGCAGTATTTT
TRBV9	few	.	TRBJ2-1	CASSVGGALYNEQFF	TGTGCCAGCAGCGTAGGCGGGGCCCTATACAATGAGCAGTTCTTC
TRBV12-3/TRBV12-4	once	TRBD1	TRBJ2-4	CASSFRTGGRIIQYF	TGTGCCAGCAGTTTTAGGACAGGGGGCAGGATCATTCAGTACTTC
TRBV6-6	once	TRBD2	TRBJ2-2	CASSYELAGANTGELFF	TGTGCCAGCAGTTACGAACTAGCGGGGGCGAACACCGGGGAGCTGTTTTTT
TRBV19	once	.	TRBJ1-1	CASGTPNTEAFF	TGTGCGTCCGGGACACCGAACACTGAAGCTTTCTTT
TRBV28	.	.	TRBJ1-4	CASSFSVGDTENNEKLFF	TGTGCCAGCAGTTTCTCGGTGGGGGACACGGAGAATAATGAAAAACTGTTTTTT
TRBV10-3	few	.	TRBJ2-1	CAISEGRGLSYNEQFF	TGTGCCATCAGTGAGGGGAGGGGGTTGTCCTACAATGAGCAGTTCTTC
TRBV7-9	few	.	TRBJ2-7	CASSGAGGQDVGIDF	TGTGCCAGCAGCGGCGCGGGAGGACAGGATGTAGGGATCGACTTC
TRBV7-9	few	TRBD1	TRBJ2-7	CASSLIGTGGEEQYF	TGTGCCAGCAGCTTAATCGGGACAGGGGGAGAAGAGCAGTACTTC
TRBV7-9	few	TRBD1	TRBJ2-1	CASSGGQGKFF	TGTGCCAGCAGCGGGGGACAGGGGAAGTTCTTC
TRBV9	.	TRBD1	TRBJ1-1	CASSPWTGGPEAFF	TGTGCCAGCAGCCCGTGGACAGGGGGCCCAGAAGCTTTCTTT
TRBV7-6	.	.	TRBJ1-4	CASSRGGAPGEKLFF	TGTGCCAGCAGCCGCGGAGGGGCACCGGGGGAAAAACTGTTTTTT
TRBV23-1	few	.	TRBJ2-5	CASSQSQSGMETQYF	TGCGCCAGCAGTCAATCGCAGTCGGGGATGGAGACCCAGTACTTC
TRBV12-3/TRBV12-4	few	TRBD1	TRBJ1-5	CASTWVVSLGQGKGQPQHF	TGTGCCAGCACTTGGGTTGTATCCCTCGGACAGGGGAAAGGGCAGCCCCAGCATTTT
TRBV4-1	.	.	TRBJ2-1	CASSQQGTDEQFF	TGCGCCAGCAGCCAACAGGGGACCGATGAGCAGTTCTTC
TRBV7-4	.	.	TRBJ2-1	CASSHPGTIIAASYNEQFF	TGTGCCAGCAGCCATCCCGGGACGATCATAGCGGCTTCCTACAATGAGCAGTTCTTC
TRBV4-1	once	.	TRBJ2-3	CASSQGRGPLADTQYF	TGCGCCAGCAGCCAAGGACGGGGGCCCCTCGCGGATACGCAGTATTTT
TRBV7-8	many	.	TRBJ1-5	CATIDGRFNQPQHF	TGTGCCACCATAGACGGCAGATTCAATCAGCCCCAGCATTTT
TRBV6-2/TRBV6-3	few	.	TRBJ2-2	CASSYDKDPFANTGELFF	TGTGCCAGCAGTTACGACAAGGACCCCTTCGCGAACACCGGGGAGCTGTTTTTT
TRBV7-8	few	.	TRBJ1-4	CASSLADTDPATNEKLFF	TGTGCCAGCAGCTTAGCGGACACTGACCCAGCAACTAATGAAAAACTGTTTTTT
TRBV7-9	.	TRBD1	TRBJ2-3	CVSSLETGGIADTQYF	TGTGTCAGCAGCTTAGAGACAGGGGGCATTGCAGATACGCAGTATTTT
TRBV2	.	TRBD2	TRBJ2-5	CASSEVAGGQETQYF	TGTGCCAGCAGTGAGGTAGCGGGGGGCCAAGAGACCCAGTACTTC
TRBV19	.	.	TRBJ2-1	CASSIVGSDEQFF	TGTGCCAGTAGTATAGTCGGGTCTGATGAGCAGTTCTTC
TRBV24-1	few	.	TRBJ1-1	CATSDFPYPGPPAEAFF	TGTGCCACCAGTGATTTCCCCTATCCGGGACCCCCAGCTGAAGCTTTCTTT
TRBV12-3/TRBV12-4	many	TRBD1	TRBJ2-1	CASSPRDRGPNEQFF	TGTGCCAGCAGCCCTCGGGACAGGGGGCCCAATGAGCAGTTCTTC
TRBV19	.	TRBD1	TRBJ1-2	CASDGRGAVGYTF	TGTGCCAGCGACGGCAGGGGGGCCGTTGGCTACACCTTC
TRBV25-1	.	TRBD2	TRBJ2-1	CASSDWGTSGGNEQFF	TGTGCCAGCAGTGACTGGGGAACTAGCGGGGGAAATGAGCAGTTCTTC
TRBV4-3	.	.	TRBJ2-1	CASSQDGRGYNEQFF	TGCGCCAGCAGCCAAGACGGGCGGGGTTACAATGAGCAGTTCTTC
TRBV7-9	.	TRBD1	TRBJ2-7	CASSVNRDREESYEQYF	TGTGCCAGCAGCGTGAATCGGGACAGGGAAGAATCCTACGAGCAGTACTTC
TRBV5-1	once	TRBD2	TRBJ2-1	CASSQPGGASPYNEQFF	TGCGCCAGCAGCCAACCCGGGGGGGCAAGCCCCTACAATGAGCAGTTCTTC
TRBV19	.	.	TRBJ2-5	CASNTMAGETQYF	TGTGCCAGTAATACCATGGCTGGAGAGACCCAGTACTTC
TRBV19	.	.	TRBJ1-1	CASSASLGLNTEAFF	TGTGCCAGTAGTGCGAGCCTGGGCTTGAACACTGAAGCTTTCTTT
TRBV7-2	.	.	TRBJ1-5	CTSSLAGAKNQPQHF	TGTACCAGCAGCTTAGCGGGGGCCAAGAATCAGCCCCAGCATTTT
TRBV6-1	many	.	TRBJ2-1	CASTQRGYNEQFF	TGTGCCAGCACTCAACGCGGTTACAATGAGCAGTTCTTC
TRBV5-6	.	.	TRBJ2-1	CASSLEPGPHNEQFF	TGTGCCAGCAGCTTGGAGCCGGGGCCACACAATGAGCAGTTCTTC
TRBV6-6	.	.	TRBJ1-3	CASSYVYNISGNTIYF	TGTGCCAGCAGTTACGTATACAACATCTCTGGAAACACCATATATTTT
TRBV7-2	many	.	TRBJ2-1	CASSFHNEQFF	TGTGCCAGCAGCTTCCACAATGAGCAGTTCTTC
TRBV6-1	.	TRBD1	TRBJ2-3	CASRPGGLRTDTQYF	TGTGCCAGCAGACCAGGGGGCCTTCGCACAGATACGCAGTATTTT
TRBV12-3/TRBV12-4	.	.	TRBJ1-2	CASKRGGKDYGYTF	TGTGCCAGCAAAAGGGGGGGAAAGGACTATGGCTACACCTTC
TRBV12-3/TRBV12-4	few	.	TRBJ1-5	CATRMEGPNQPQHF	TGTGCCACCCGGATGGAGGGGCCCAATCAGCCCCAGCATTTT
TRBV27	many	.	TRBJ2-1	CASSPGSYNEQFF	TGTGCCAGCAGTCCCGGGTCCTACAATGAGCAGTTCTTC
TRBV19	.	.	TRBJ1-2	CASSTSPGHLPDTF	TGTGCCAGTAGTACCTCACCCGGACACCTCCCGGACACCTTC
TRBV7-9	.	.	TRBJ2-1	CASSLSPSANNEQFF	TGTGCCAGCAGCTTATCGCCTAGCGCAAACAATGAGCAGTTCTTC
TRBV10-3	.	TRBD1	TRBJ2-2	CVISTGGNTGELFF	TGTGTCATCAGCACAGGGGGAAACACCGGGGAGCTGTTTTTT
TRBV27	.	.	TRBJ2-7	CASSFRGRPYEQYF	TGTGCCAGCAGTTTCAGGGGCCGGCCCTACGAGCAGTACTTC